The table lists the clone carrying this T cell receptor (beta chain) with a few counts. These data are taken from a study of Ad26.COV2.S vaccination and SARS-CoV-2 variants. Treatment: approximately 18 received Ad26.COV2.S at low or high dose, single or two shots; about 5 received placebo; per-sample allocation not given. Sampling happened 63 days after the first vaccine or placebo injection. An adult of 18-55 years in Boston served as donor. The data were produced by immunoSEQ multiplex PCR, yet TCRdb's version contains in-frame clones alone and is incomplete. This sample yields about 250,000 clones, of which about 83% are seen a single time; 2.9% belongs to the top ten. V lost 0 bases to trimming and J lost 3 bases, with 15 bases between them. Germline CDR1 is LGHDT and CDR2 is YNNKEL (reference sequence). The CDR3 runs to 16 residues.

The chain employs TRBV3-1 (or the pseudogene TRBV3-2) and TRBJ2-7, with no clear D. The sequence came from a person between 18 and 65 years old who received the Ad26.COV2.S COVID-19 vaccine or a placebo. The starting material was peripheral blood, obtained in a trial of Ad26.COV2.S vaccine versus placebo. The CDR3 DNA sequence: TGTGCCAGCAGCCAAGAGTGGTCTATCCAGTACTACGAGCAGTACTTC. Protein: CASSQEWSIQYYEQYF.